The 9 T cell receptor beta chains presented below share a single source sample, sequenced in a study of T-cell memory formation after mild COVID-19. Using its own MiXCR run on the 5' RACE reads, TCRdb lists one record per CDR3 protein. Of around 340,000 distinct CDR3 sequences in the sample, around 15% were seen once. The sample was PBMCs or a T cell subset sorted from them (not recorded which). The receptors were sampled from a young man who had mild COVID-19 (a few samples of this study predate the infection). Cell type and time point are not known.

This clonotype was picked up a small number of times. The V call is TRBV7-9, the J call TRBJ2-5, with 11 bases that match TRBD2. Germline trimming cut 8 bases from V and 5 bases from J; bases unmatched to any gene: 4. Germline lookup yields CDR1 SEHNR and CDR2 FQNEAQ (reference sequence). The CDR3 is 13 amino acids. The CDR3 nucleotides are TGTGCCAGCGCTAGGACTAGCGGGGAGACCCAGTACTTC. It codes for CASARTSGETQYF.

This clonotype was observed a few times. This sequence joins TRBV6-1 and TRBJ1-5; D ambiguous. Trimming cost V 4 bases and J 4 bases, with 11 bases left between them. CDR1 MNHNS and CDR2 SASEGT come from the germline V gene. The CDR3 has 14 residues. The CDR3 reads CASSGNGGNQPQHF. In DNA, the CDR3 is TGTGCCAGCAGTGGAAATGGCGGGAATCAGCCCCAGCATTTT.

This clonotype came up many times. This chain connects TRBV9 to TRBJ2-7; D is possibly TRBD2 (5 bases). CDR3 size: 18 residues. The V and J ends lost 3 bases and 2 bases respectively, with 24 bases between them. The germline gives CDR1 SGDLS, CDR2 YYNGEE. The CDR3 DNA reads as TGTGCCAGCAGCGAACACCCCTCGGGCTCCGGGATTGCCTACGAGCAGTACTTC. Protein sequence: CASSEHPSGSGIAYEQYF.

The V gene is TRBV7-9, the J gene TRBJ2-7; D not resolved. This CDR3 spans 12 amino acids. Trimming took off 3 bases at V and 4 bases at J, with 7 bases between the two ends. Germline lookup yields CDR1 SEHNR and CDR2 FQNEAQ (reference sequence). The CDR3 region has the DNA TGTGCCAGCAGCTTCTTAGGGTACGAGCAGTACTTC. This encodes CASSFLGYEQYF.

The chain combines TRBV7-2 with TRBJ1-6; maybe TRBD1 (5 bases). The germline gives CDR1 SGHTA, CDR2 FQGNSA. Deletions cut 5 bases from V and 11 bases from J, with 13 bases between. This CDR3 has 13 amino acids. In DNA, the CDR3 is TGTGCCAGCAGCCCCTGGGGAGGGGCACCCCTCCACTTT. This codes for CASSPWGGAPLHF.

V is TRBV28 and J is TRBJ1-5; the D gene is possibly TRBD1 (6 bases). This CDR3 has 16 residues. The V gene lost 6 bases and the J gene lost 0 bases, with 15 bases spanning the gap. Germline-derived CDR1 and CDR2 are MDHEN and SYDVKM. The CDR3 DNA reads TGTGCCAGCAGCCGACCCGGACAGCTTAGCAATCAGCCCCAGCATTTT. This gives the protein CASSRPGQLSNQPQHF.

Comments on this clonotype: A much larger clonotype is one base distant, so this may be a read error. This chain connects TRBV7-2 to TRBJ1-5; D ambiguous. This CDR3 contains 13 residues. Germline CDR1 and CDR2: SGHTA and FQGNSA. CDR3 nucleotides: TGTGCCAGCAGCTGGGTCAACAATAAGCCCCAGCATTTT. Protein: CASSWVNNKPQHF.

The CDR3 coding sequence is TGTGCCAGCAGGCGGGAAGTGACCTACAATGAGCAGTTCTTC. Translated: CASRREVTYNEQFF. The rearrangement joins TRBV6-5 to TRBJ2-1, with TRBD2 as a possible D gene (6 bases). V dropped 6 bases and J dropped 2 bases, with 11 bases sitting between them. Germline V gene sequence: CDR1 MNHEY, CDR2 SVGAGI. This CDR3 is built from 14 residues.

The genes are TRBV4-1 and TRBJ1-1; 7 bases match TRBD1. The CDR3 consists of 13 residues. J lost 11 bases, V lost 1 base, and 7 bases had no gene match. The V gene's germline CDR1 is MGHRA and CDR2 YSYEKL. The CDR3 coding sequence is TGCGCCAGCAGCCAAGTGGGGACAGCGCCGGCTTTCTTT. It codes for CASSQVGTAPAFF.